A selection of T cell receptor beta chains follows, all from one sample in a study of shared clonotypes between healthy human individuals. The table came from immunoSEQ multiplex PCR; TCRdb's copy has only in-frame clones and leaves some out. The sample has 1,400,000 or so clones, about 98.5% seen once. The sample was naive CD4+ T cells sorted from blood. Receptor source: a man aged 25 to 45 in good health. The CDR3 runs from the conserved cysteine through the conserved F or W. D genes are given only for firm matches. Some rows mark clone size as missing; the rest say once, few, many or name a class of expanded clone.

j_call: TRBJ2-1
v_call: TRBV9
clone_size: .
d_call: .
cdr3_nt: TGTGCCAGCAGCGTACGTAGCGGAACCTACAATGAGCAGTTCTTC
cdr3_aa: CASSVRSGTYNEQFF

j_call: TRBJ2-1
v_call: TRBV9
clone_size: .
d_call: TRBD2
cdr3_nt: TGTGCCAGCAGCGTAGGAATAAGTTCTAGACTAGCGGGATACAATGAGCAGTTCTTC
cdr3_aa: CASSVGISSRLAGYNEQFF

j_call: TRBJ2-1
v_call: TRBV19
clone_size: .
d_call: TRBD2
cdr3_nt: TGTGCCAGTATGAGGACAGTAGCGGGAGCACAAGAGCAGTTCTTC
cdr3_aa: CASMRTVAGAQEQFF

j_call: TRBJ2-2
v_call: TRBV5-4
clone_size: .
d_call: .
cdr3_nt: TGTGCCAGCAGCTCTCTCGGAGGGGAGGCCGGGGAGCTGTTTTTT
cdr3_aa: CASSSLGGEAGELFF

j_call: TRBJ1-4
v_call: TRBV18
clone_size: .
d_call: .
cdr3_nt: TGTGCCAGCTCACCACTCCCGGCGGCAACTAATGAAAAACTGTTTTTT
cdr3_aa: CASSPLPAATNEKLFF

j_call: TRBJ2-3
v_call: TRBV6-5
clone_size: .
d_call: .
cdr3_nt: TGTGCCAGCAGTTACGGGGGGGGGCTCACAGATACGCAGTATTTT
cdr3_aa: CASSYGGGLTDTQYF

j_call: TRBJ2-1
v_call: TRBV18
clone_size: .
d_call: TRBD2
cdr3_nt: TGTGCCAGCTCACTCGCAGGTTTGCCCATCGGAGCGGGAGAGTACAATGAGCAGTTCTTC
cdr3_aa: CASSLAGLPIGAGEYNEQFF

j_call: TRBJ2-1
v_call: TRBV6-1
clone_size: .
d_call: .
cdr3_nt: TGTGCCGGGGGAGGGGGGGTAGCCTACAATGAGCAGTTCTTC
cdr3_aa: CAGGGGVAYNEQFF

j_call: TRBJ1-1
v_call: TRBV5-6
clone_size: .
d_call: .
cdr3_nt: TGTGCCAGCAGCTTGTTCGGGGGGTTTACTGAAGCTTTCTTT
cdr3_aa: CASSLFGGFTEAFF

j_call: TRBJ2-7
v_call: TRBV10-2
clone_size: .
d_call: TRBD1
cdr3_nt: TGCGCCAGCGGACAGGGGGCGGGGTACGAGCAGTACTTC
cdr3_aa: CASGQGAGYEQYF

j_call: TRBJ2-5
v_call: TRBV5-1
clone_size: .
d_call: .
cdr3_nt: TGCGCCAGCAGCTTGGGACCGACGTACCAAGAGACCCAGTACTTC
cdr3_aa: CASSLGPTYQETQYF

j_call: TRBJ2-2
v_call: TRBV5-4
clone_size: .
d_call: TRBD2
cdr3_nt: TGTGCCAGCAGCCTCATAGCGGGAGGGCCCCCATTCGGGGAGCTGTTTTTT
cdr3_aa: CASSLIAGGPPFGELFF

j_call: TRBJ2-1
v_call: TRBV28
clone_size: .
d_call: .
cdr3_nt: TGTGCCAGCAGTCCCTTGACTGGCGGCTACAATGAGCAGTTCTTC
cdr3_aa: CASSPLTGGYNEQFF

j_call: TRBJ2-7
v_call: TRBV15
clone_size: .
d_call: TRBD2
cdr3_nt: TGTGCCACCAGCAGGGGATCCTCGGGGGGCTCCTACGAGCAGTACTTC
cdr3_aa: CATSRGSSGGSYEQYF

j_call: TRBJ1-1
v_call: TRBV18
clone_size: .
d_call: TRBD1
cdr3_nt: TGTGCCAGCTCACCACTTTTCGGGACAGTGAACACTGAAGCTTTCTTT
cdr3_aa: CASSPLFGTVNTEAFF

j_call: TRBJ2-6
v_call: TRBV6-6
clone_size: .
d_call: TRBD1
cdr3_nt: TGTGCCAGCAGTTACCTTACAGGGGCTGGGGCCAACGTCCTGACTTTC
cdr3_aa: CASSYLTGAGANVLTF

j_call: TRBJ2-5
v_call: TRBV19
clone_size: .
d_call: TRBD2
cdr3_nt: TGTGCCAGTAGTAATCCTAGCGGGAGCGGTCACCAAGAGACCCAGTACTTC
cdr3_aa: CASSNPSGSGHQETQYF

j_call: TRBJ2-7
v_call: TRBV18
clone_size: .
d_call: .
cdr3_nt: TGTGCCAGCTCACCGCCTTTTCCGGGGGGCGCATACGAGCAGTACTTC
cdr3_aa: CASSPPFPGGAYEQYF

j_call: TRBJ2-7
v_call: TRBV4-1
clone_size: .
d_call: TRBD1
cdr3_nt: TGCGCCAGCAGCCAAGTGCCCCCGGGACAGGGGTCCGAGCAGTACTTC
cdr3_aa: CASSQVPPGQGSEQYF

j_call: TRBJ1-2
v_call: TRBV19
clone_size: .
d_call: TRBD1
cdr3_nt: TGTGCCAGTAGTATCACAGGGGTGAGTGGCTACACCTTC
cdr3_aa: CASSITGVSGYTF

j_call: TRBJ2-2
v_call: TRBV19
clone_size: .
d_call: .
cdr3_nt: TGTGCCAGTAGTCTACGACAAAACACCGGGGAGCTGTTTTTT
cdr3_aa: CASSLRQNTGELFF

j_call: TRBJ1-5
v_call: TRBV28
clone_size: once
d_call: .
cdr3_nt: TGTGCCAGCAGTTTTACAGGGCTTGAGCCCCAGCATTTT
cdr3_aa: CASSFTGLEPQHF

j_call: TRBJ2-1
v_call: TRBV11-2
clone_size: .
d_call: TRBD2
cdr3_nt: TGTGCCAGCAGTAGAGCGGGAGGGCCCGCCAATGAGCAGTTCTTC
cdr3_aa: CASSRAGGPANEQFF

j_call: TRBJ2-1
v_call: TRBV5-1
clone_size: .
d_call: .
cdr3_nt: TGCGCCAGCAGCTTGGTAGAAACAGCAACCAATGAGCAGTTCTTC
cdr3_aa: CASSLVETATNEQFF

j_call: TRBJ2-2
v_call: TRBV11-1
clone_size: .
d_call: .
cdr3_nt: TGTGCCAGCAGCCTTCGGGACTTCTTTGGGGAGCTGTTTTTT
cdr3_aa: CASSLRDFFGELFF

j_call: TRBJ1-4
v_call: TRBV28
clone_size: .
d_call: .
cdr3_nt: TGTGCCAGCAGTTTGCCCGGTGTTGGCAAACTGTTTTTT
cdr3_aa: CASSLPGVGKLFF

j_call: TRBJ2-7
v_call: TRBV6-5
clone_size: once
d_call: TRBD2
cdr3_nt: TGTGCCAGCAGTTACTTTAGCGGGACCTCCTACGAGCAGTACTTC
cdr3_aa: CASSYFSGTSYEQYF

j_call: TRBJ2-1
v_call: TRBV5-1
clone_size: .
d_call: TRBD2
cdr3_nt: TGCGCCAGCGGCGGGGAGGGAACTGAGCAGTTCTTC
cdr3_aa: CASGGEGTEQFF

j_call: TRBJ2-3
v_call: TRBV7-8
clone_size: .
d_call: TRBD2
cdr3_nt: TGTGCCAGCAGCCGCGGGAGGAGCACAGATACGCAGTATTTT
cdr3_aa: CASSRGRSTDTQYF

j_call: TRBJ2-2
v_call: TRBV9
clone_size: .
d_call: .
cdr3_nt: TGTGCCAGCAGGGTGGGGATCACCGGGGAGCTGTTTTTT
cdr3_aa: CASRVGITGELFF

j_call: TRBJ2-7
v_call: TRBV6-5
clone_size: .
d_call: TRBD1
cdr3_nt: TGTGCCAGCAGTTACAAATTGGGACAGTCCTACGAGCAGTACTTC
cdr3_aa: CASSYKLGQSYEQYF

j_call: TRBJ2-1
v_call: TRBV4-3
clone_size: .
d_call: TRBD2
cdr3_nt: TGCGCCAGCAGCCAAGAGGCAACTAGCGGGAGAAATCGTGAAGATGAGCAGTTCTTC
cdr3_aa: CASSQEATSGRNREDEQFF

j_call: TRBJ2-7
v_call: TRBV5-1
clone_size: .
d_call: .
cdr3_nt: TGCGCCAGCAGCCCCTGGGCTACCTCCTACGAGCAGTACTTC
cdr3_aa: CASSPWATSYEQYF

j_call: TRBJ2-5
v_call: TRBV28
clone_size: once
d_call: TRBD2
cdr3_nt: TGTGCCAGCAGCCCCGGGACTAGCTTTGGGCTTGGGGTGGAGACCCAGTACTTC
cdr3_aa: CASSPGTSFGLGVETQYF

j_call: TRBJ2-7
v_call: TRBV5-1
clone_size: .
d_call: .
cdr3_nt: TGCGCCAGCAGCTTGGGACGCGGCAACGAGCAGTACTTC
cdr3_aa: CASSLGRGNEQYF

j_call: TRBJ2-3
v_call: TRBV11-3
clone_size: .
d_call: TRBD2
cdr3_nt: TGTGCCAGCAGCCGGGGACTAGCGGGACTCACAGATACGCAGTATTTT
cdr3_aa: CASSRGLAGLTDTQYF

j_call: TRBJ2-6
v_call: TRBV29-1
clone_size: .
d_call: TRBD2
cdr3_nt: TGCAGCGTTGGGAGACGGGGGGGACCTCTAGGGCCTCACTCTGGGGCCAACGTCCTGACTTTC
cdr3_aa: CSVGRRGGPLGPHSGANVLTF

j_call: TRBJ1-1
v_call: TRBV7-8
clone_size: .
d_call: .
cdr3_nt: TGTGCCAGCAGGGTCAAGATGAACACTGAAGCTTTCTTT
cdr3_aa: CASRVKMNTEAFF

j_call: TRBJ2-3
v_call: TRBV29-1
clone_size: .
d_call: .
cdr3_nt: TGCATCGAGGGAGTGGGCGATACGCAGTATTTT
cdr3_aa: CIEGVGDTQYF

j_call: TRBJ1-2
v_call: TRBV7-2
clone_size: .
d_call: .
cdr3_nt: TGTGCCAGCAGCCTCCAGTGGGAAGGCTACACCTTC
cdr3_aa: CASSLQWEGYTF

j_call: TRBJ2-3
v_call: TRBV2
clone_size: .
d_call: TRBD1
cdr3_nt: TGTGCCAGCAGTCGACAGGGTCAGGCTACAGATACGCAGTATTTT
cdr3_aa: CASSRQGQATDTQYF

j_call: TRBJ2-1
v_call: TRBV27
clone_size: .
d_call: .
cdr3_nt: TGTGCCAGCAGTTTGAGGGATAAGCAGTTCTTC
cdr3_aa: CASSLRDKQFF

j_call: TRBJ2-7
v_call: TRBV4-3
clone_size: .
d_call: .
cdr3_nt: TGCGCCAGCAGCCAAGAGGTCCGAGGGGGAAACGAGCAGTACTTC
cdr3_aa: CASSQEVRGGNEQYF

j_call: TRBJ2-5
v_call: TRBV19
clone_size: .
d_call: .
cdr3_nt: TGTGCCAGTAGTAAAGGACAGAGACAAGAGACCCAGTACTTC
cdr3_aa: CASSKGQRQETQYF

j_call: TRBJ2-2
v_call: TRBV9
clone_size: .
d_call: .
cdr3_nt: TGTGCCAGCAGCGTAATAGGTCTGACTACCGGGGAGCTGTTTTTT
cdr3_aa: CASSVIGLTTGELFF

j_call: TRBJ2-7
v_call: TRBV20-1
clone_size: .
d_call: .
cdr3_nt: TGCAGTGCTAGACACATGGACGAGCAGTACTTC
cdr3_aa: CSARHMDEQYF

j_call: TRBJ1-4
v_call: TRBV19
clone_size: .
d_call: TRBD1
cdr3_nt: TGTGCCAGTAGTATACCTGGGACAGGGATAGAAAAACTGTTTTTT
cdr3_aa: CASSIPGTGIEKLFF

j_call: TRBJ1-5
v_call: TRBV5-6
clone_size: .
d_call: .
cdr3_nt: TGTGCCAGCAGCTTGTCGTTCGGGGGTTTGGGCAATCAGCCCCAGCATTTT
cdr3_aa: CASSLSFGGLGNQPQHF

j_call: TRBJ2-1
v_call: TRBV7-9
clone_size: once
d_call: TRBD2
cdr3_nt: TGTGCCAGCAGCTCGATCCGGACTAGCGGGAGAAATGAGCAGTTCTTC
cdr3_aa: CASSSIRTSGRNEQFF